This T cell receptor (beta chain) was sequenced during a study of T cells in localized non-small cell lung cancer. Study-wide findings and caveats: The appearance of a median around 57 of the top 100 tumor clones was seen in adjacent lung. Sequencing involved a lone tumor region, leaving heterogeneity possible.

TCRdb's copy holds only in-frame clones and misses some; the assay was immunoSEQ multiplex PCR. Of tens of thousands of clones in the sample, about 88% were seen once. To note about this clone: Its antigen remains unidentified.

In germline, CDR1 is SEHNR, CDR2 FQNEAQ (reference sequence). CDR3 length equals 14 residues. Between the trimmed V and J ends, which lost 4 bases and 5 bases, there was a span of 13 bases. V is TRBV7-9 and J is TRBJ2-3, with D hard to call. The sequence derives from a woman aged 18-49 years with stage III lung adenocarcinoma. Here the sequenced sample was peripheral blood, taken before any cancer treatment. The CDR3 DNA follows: TGTGCCAGCAGCTCCGCCTCCTGGGGAGATACGCAGTATTTT. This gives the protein CASSSASWGDTQYF.